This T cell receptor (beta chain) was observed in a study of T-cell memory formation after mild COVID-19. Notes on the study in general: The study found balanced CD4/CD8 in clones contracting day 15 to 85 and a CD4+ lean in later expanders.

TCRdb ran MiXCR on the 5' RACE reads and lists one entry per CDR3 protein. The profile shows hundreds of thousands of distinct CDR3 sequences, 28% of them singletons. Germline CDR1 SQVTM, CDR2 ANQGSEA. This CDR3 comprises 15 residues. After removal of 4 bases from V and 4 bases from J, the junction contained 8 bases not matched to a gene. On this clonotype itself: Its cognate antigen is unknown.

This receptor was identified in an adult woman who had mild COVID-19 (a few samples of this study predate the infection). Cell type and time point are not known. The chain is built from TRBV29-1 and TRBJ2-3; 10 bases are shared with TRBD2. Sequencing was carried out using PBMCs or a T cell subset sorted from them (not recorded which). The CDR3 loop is CSVAPGLALPDTQYF. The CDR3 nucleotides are TGCAGCGTTGCCCCGGGACTAGCGTTGCCAGATACGCAGTATTTT.